The 2 T cell receptor beta chains below come from one sample, sequenced in a study of cytotoxic CD8 clonotypes in ibrutinib-treated CLL. Produced via immunoSEQ multiplex PCR; TCRdb's table is partial and in-frame only. The sample holds some 300,000 clones; roughly 80% are singletons and the top ten take roughly 6.3%. Sample: PBMCs, taken before ibrutinib treatment. The receptor set was obtained from a human donor with chronic lymphocytic leukemia.

V is TRBV7-2 and J is TRBJ2-7; 16 bases match TRBD2. Germline trimming cut 4 bases from V and 3 bases from J; bases unmatched to any gene: 6. CDR1 is SGHTA and CDR2 is FQGNSA in the germline V gene. The CDR3 sequence is 17 residues long. In nucleotides, the CDR3 is TGTGCCAGCAGCTCCGGGACTAGCGGGAGGGCCGTCTACGAGCAGTACTTC. This gives the protein CASSSGTSGRAVYEQYF.

The chain is built from TRBV29-1 and TRBJ1-3, with unresolved D. The CDR3 runs to 13 residues. Germline V gene lookup returns CDR1 SQVTM and CDR2 ANQGSEA. With 3 bases removed from V and 0 bases from J, the gap between germline ends came to 6 bases. In DNA, the CDR3 is TGCAGCGTTGAGAAAGTCTCTGGAAACACCATATATTTT. It yields the protein CSVEKVSGNTIYF.